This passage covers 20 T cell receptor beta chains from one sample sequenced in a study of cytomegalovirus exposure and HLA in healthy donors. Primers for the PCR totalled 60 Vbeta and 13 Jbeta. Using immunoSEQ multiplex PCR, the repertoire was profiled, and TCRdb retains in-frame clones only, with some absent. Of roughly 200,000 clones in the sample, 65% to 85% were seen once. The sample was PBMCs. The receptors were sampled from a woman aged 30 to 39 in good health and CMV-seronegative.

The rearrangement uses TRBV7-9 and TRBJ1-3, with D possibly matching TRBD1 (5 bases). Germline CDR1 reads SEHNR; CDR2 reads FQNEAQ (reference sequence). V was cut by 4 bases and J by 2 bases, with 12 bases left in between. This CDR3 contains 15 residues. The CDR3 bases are TGTGCCAGCAGCTCGCATCAGGGAACTGGAAACACCATATATTTT. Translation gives CASSSHQGTGNTIYF. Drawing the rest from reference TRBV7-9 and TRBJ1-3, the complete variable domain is DTGVSQNPRHKITKRGQNVTFRCDPISEHNRLYWYRQTLGQGPEFLTYFQNEAQLEKSRLLSDRFSAERPKGSFSTLEIQRTEQGDSAMYLCASSSHQGTGNTIYFGEGSWLTVV.

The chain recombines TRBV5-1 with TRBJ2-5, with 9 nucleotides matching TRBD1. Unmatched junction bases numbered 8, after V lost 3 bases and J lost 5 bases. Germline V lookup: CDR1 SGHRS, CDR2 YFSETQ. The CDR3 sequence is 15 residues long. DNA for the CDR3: TGCGCCAGCAGCTGGGGACAGGGCATGGGGGAGACCCAGTACTTC. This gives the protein CASSWGQGMGETQYF. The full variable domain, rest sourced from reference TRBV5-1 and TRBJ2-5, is KAGVTQTPRYLIKTRGQQVTLSCSPISGHRSVSWYQQTPGQGLQFLFEYFSETQRNKGNFPGRFSGRQFSNSRSEMNVSTLELGDSALYLCASSWGQGMGETQYFGPGTRLLVL.

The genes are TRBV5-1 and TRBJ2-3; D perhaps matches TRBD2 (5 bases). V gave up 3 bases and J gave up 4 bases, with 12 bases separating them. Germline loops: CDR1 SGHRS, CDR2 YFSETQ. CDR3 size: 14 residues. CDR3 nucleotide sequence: TGCGCCAGCAGCTGGAGAGGGATCGCAGATACGCAGTATTTT. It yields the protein CASSWRGIADTQYF.

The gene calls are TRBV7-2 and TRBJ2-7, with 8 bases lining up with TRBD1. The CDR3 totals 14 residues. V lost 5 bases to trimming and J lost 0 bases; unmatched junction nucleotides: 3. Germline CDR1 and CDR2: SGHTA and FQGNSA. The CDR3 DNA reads TGTGCCAGCAGCCGGGACAGGAGCTCCTACGAGCAGTACTTC. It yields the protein CASSRDRSSYEQYF.

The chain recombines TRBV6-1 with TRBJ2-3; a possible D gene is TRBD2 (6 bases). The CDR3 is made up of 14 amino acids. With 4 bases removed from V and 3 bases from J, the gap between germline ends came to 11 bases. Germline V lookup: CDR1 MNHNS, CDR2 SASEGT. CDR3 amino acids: CASSVRDPTDTQYF. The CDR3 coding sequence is TGTGCCAGCAGTGTGCGGGATCCGACAGATACGCAGTATTTT.

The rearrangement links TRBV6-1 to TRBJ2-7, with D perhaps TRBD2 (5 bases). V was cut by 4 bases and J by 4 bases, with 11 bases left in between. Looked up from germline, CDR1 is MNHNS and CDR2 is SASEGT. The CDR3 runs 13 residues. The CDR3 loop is CASSVMTGYEQYF. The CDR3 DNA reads TGTGCCAGCAGTGTCATGACGGGGTACGAGCAGTACTTC.

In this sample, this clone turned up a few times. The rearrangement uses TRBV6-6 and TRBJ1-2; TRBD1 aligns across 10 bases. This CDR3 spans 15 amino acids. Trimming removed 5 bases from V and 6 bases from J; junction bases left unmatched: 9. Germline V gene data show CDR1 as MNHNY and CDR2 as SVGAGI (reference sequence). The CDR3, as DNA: TGTGCCAGCAGTCCCGACAAGGACAGGGGGAATGGCTACACCTTC. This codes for CASSPDKDRGNGYTF.

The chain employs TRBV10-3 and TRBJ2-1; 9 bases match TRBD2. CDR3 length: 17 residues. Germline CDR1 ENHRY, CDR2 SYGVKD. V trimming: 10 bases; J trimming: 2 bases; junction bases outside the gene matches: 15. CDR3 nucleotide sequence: TGTGCCACCGTACCTTCTCTAGCGGGGAGTGCCTACAATGAGCAGTTCTTC. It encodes CATVPSLAGSAYNEQFF.

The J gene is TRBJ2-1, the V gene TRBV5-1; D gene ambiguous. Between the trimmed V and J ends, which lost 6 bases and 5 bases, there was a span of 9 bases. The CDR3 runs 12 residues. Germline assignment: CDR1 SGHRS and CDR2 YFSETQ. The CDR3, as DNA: TGCGCCAGCAACATCAACCACAATGAGCAGTTCTTC. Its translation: CASNINHNEQFF.

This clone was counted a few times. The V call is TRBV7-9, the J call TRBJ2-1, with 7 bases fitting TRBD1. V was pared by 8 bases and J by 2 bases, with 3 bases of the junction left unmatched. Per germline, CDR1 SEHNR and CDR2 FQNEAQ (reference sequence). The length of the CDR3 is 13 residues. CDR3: CASDRDTYNEQFF. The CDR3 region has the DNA TGTGCCAGCGACAGGGATACCTACAATGAGCAGTTCTTC.

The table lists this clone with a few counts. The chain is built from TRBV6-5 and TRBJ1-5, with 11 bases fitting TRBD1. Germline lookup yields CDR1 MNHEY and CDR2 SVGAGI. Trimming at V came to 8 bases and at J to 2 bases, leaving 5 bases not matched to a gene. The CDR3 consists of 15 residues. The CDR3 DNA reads TGTGCCAGCGGGGGGACAGGGGGGCGCAATCAGCCCCAGCATTTT. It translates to CASGGTGGRNQPQHF.

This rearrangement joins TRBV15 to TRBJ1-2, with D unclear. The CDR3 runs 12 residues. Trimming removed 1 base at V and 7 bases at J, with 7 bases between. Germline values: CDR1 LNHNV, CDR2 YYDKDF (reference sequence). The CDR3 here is CATSRARGGYTF. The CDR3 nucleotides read TGTGCCACCAGCAGAGCCCGGGGTGGCTACACCTTC.

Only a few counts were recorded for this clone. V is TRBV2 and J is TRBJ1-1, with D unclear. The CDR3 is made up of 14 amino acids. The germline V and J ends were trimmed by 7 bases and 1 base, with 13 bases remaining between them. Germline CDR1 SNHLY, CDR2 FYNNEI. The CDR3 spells CASIRTTGNTEAFF. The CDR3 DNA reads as TGTGCCAGCATTAGGACTACGGGGAACACTGAAGCTTTCTTT.

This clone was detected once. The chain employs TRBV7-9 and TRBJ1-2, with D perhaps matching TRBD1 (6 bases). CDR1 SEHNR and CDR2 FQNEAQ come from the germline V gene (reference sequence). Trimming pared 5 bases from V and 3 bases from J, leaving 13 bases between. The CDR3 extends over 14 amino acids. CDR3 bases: TGTGCCAGCAGCGGATACAGGGATCACTATGGCTACACCTTC. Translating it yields CASSGYRDHYGYTF.

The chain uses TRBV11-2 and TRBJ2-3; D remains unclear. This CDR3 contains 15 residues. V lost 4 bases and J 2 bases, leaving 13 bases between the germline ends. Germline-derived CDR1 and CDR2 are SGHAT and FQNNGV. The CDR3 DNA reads TGTGCCAGCAGCTCGGGTCATCGAAACACAGATACGCAGTATTTT. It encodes CASSSGHRNTDTQYF.

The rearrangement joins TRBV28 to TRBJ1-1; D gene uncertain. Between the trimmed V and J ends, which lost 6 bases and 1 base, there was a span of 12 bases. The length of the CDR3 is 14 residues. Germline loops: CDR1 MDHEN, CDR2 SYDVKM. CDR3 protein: CASRDGRGNTEAFF. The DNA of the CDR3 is TGTGCCAGCAGAGATGGACGGGGGAACACTGAAGCTTTCTTT.

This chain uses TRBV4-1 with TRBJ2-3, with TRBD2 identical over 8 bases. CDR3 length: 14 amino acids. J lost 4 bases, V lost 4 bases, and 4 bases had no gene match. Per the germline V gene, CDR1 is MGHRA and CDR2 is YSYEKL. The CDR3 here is CASSLGLASDTQYF. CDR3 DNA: TGCGCCAGCAGCCTCGGACTAGCCTCAGATACGCAGTATTTT.

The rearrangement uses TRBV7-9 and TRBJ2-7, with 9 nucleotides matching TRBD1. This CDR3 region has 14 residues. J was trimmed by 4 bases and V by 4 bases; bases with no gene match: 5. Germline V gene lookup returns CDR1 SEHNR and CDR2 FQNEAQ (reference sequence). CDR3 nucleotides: TGTGCCAGCAGCTCCGGGGACAGGGCTTACGAGCAGTACTTC. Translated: CASSSGDRAYEQYF. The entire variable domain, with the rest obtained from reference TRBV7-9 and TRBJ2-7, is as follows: DTGVSQNPRHKITKRGQNVTFRCDPISEHNRLYWYRQTLGQGPEFLTYFQNEAQLEKSRLLSDRFSAERPKGSFSTLEIQRTEQGDSAMYLCASSSGDRAYEQYFGPGTRLTVT.

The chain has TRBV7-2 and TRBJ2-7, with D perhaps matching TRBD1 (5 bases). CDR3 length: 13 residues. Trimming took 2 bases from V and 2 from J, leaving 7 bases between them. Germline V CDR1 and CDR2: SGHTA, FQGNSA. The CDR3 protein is CASSLRQTYEQYF. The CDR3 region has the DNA TGTGCCAGCAGCTTAAGACAGACCTACGAGCAGTACTTC.

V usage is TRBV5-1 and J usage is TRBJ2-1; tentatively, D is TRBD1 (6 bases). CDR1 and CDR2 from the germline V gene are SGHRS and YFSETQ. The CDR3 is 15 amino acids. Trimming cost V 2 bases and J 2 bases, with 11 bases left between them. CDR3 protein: CASSFTGLTYNEQFF. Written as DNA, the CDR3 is TGCGCCAGCAGCTTTACAGGGCTAACCTACAATGAGCAGTTCTTC.